Here is one T cell receptor beta chain with its context. The data were taken from a study of blood T cell repertoires in COVID-19. In the study overall: From the United States, Italy and Spain came samples of acute and convalescent COVID-19. PBMCs, B-cell-depleted T cells, or T cells provided the cDNA or gDNA that made up the material.

In the source study's methods: Nucleated cell number was recorded as an estimate derived from reference gene primer amplification. Sequencing was performed with immunoSEQ multiplex PCR; in TCRdb, only in-frame clones are kept and a portion is missing. The V and J calls and clone size were taken over from that table, and D and trimming were inferred from the DNA. The sample lists 200,000 or so clones, approximately 84% seen once, with approximately 2.9% in the top ten. Germline V CDR1 and CDR2: MDHEN, SYDVKM. V was shortened by 2 bases and J by 0 bases, with 11 bases between the two germline ends. There are 15 residues in the CDR3.

The chain links TRBV28 to TRBJ2-7, with D possibly TRBD1 on 5 matching bases. Material for sequencing was peripheral blood. The sequence derives from a woman aged 25 to 45 who had recovered from COVID-19. The chain's CDR3 is CASSLRSGISYEQYF. The CDR3 DNA reads as TGTGCCAGCAGTTTAAGGTCAGGGATCTCCTACGAGCAGTACTTC.